A single sample is the source of the 24 T cell receptor beta chains below, sequenced in a study of T cell changes during pregnancy in multiple sclerosis (dated by TCRdb to the late 2010s). The library was prepared using the immunoSEQ multiplex PCR assay. The clones in this table, taken by TCRdb from immuneACCESS, are in-frame only. Not every clone is retained; where verified, under half of the shortfall comes from an unresolved V gene, and the cause of the rest is unknown. The sample table contains about 50,000 clones; only one count was recorded for around 90% of them. The ten largest clones represent 0.61% of the sample. The sample in question was CD4+ T cells from peripheral blood mononuclear cells, obtained after pregnancy. The source of these receptors is a female donor in good health, enrolled as a control in a pregnancy study.

The CDR3 loop reads CAWSEPENTEAFF. The CDR3 coding sequence is TGTGCCTGGAGTGAACCAGAGAACACTGAAGCTTTCTTT. The V gene is TRBV30, the J gene TRBJ1-1; D unresolved. CDR1 and CDR2 (germline): GTSNPN, SVGIG (reference sequence). This CDR3 has 13 amino acids. Trimming left V 1 base short and J 1 base short, with 7 bases between.

This chain connects TRBV9 to TRBJ2-1, with a weak D call TRBD2 (6 bases). The CDR3 is made up of 15 amino acids. Per the germline V gene, CDR1 is SGDLS and CDR2 is YYNGEE. Trimming cost V 0 bases and J 4 bases, with 11 bases left between them. Here the CDR3 DNA reads TGTGCCAGCAGCGTAGGGCGGGGAGCGTACAATGAGCAGTTCTTC. Translated, it gives CASSVGRGAYNEQFF.

This chain links TRBV11-3 with TRBJ2-3; 7 positions match TRBD1. Per germline, CDR1 SGHNT and CDR2 YENEEA. The CDR3 has 12 residues. V shed 5 bases, J shed 6 bases, and the junction held 2 bases outside the gene matches. DNA for the CDR3: TGTGCCAGCAGCACCAGGGGGGATACGCAGTATTTT. This codes for CASSTRGDTQYF.

About this clone: An end of the junction differs from the germline gene, which may be a read error. The chain employs TRBV7-7 and TRBJ2-3; 7 bases are shared with TRBD2. The CDR3 covers 14 residues. Germline assignment: CDR1 SSHAT and CDR2 FNYEAQ (reference sequence). In DNA form, the CDR3 reads TGTGCTAGCAGCCCTCTAGCGGGCACAGATACGCAGTATTTT. Translation gives CASSPLAGTDTQYF.

The rearrangement joins TRBV27 to TRBJ1-6, with D maybe TRBD1 (6 bases). This CDR3 comprises 15 residues. The V and J ends lost 7 bases and 10 bases respectively, with 20 bases between them. Looked up from germline, CDR1 is MNHEY and CDR2 is SMNVEV (reference sequence). The CDR3 DNA reads TGTGCCAGCAATGGGACACCTTACTTGAGGTCACCCCTCCACTTT. Amino acids: CASNGTPYLRSPLHF.

The chain recombines TRBV19 with TRBJ2-2; tentatively, D is TRBD2 (5 bases). The ends were cut back, 10 bases at V and 5 bases at J, with 20 bases in the middle. CDR1 LNHDA and CDR2 SQIVND come from the germline V gene (reference sequence). The length of the CDR3 is 15 residues. CDR3 in DNA: TGTGCCACTCACGAACCGGGTCGACTAACCGGGGAGCTGTTTTTT. As protein: CATHEPGRLTGELFF.

The gene calls are TRBV10-3 and TRBJ2-7, with 9 bases that match TRBD2. CDR1 and CDR2 from the germline V gene are ENHRY and SYGVKD. The V gene end was trimmed by 8 bases and the J gene end by 5 bases; junction bases not matched to a gene: 7. CDR3 length equals 13 residues. CDR3: CAIASGIRNEQYF. CDR3 DNA sequence: TGTGCCATCGCTAGCGGGATAAGAAACGAGCAGTACTTC.

The genes are TRBV7-8 and TRBJ2-1, with 9 bases aligning to TRBD2. Trimming took 5 bases from V and 9 from J; bases not matched to a gene: 8. The V gene's germline CDR1 is SGHVS and CDR2 FQNEAQ. This CDR3 contains 14 residues. The CDR3 protein is CASSAGTSKSEQFF. CDR3 DNA sequence: TGTGCCAGCAGCGCCGGGACTAGCAAGAGTGAGCAGTTCTTC.

This chain's CDR3 is CAIHAGTGYNYGYTF. DNA of the CDR3: TGTGCCATCCACGCCGGGACAGGGTATAACTATGGCTACACCTTC. The chain is built from TRBV6-1 and TRBJ1-2; 9 nucleotides align to TRBD1. V trimming: 10 bases; J trimming: 1 base; junction bases outside the gene matches: 10. The CDR3 runs 15 residues. Germline-derived CDR1 and CDR2 are MNHNS and SASEGT.

The rearrangement joins TRBV19 to TRBJ2-3, with 7 positions matching TRBD1. V lost 8 bases, J lost 7 bases, and 6 bases stayed unmatched. The V gene's germline CDR1 is LNHDA and CDR2 SQIVND (reference sequence). This CDR3 comprises 12 residues. Written as DNA, the CDR3 is TGTGCCAGTCAGGGGGTTGGTCATACGCAGTATTTT. Its protein product is CASQGVGHTQYF. Full variable domain (outside the CDR3, taken from reference TRBV19 and TRBJ2-3): DGGITQSPKYLFRKEGQNVTLSCEQNLNHDAMYWYRQDPGQGLRLIYYSQIVNDFQKGDIAEGYSVSREKKESFPLTVTSAQKNPTAFYLCASQGVGHTQYFGPGTRLTVL.

The rearrangement links TRBV19 to TRBJ2-1; tentatively, D is TRBD2 (7 bases). This CDR3 region has 16 residues. Germline assignment: CDR1 LNHDA and CDR2 SQIVND (reference sequence). V shed 3 bases and J shed 3 bases, with 15 bases lying between them. The CDR3 loop reads CASSIRRGAGYNEQFF. DNA of the CDR3: TGTGCCAGTAGTATTCGCCGGGGGGCCGGCTACAATGAGCAGTTCTTC.

The V and J genes are TRBV7-8 and TRBJ1-2, with TRBD1 as a possible D gene (6 bases). Deletions cut 1 base from V and 4 bases from J, with 13 bases between. This CDR3 is 15 amino acids long. Germline V gene sequence: CDR1 SGHVS, CDR2 FQNEAQ. The CDR3 bases are TGTGCCAGCAGCTTAGAGGCGGGGGCTGGCTATGGCTACACCTTC. This translates into CASSLEAGAGYGYTF.

The rearrangement joins TRBV7-8 to TRBJ1-5; D gene ambiguous. Trimming removed 0 bases at V and 3 bases at J, with 9 bases between. The germline CDR1 and CDR2 sequences are SGHVS and FQNEAQ. The CDR3 consists of 15 residues. The DNA of the CDR3 is TGTGCCAGCAGCTTAGCAAATGGAGACAATCAGCCCCAGCATTTT. This codes for CASSLANGDNQPQHF. Combining the CDR3 with reference TRBV7-8 and TRBJ1-5 gives the whole variable domain GAGVSQSPRYKVAKRGQDVALRCDPISGHVSLFWYQQALGQGPEFLTYFQNEAQLDKSGLPSDRFFAERPEGSVSTLKIQRTQQEDSAVYLCASSLANGDNQPQHFGDGTRLSIL.

The chain is built from TRBV28 and TRBJ2-2, with 7 positions matching TRBD1. Germline V CDR1 and CDR2: MDHEN, SYDVKM. Trimming removed 5 bases from V and 6 bases from J; junction bases left unmatched: 6. The length of the CDR3 is 14 residues. In DNA form, the CDR3 reads TGTGCCAGCAGTATCCCCCAGGGGGCCGGGGAGCTGTTTTTT. Its protein is CASSIPQGAGELFF.

The chain combines TRBV19 with TRBJ2-7, with D perhaps matching TRBD2 (6 bases). V lost 5 bases to trimming and J lost 0 bases, with 14 bases between them. Looked up from germline, CDR1 is LNHDA and CDR2 is SQIVND (reference sequence). CDR3 size: 15 residues. CDR3 residues: CASSVGGTSSYEQYF. The CDR3 DNA sequence: TGTGCCAGTAGTGTTGGCGGGACGAGCTCCTACGAGCAGTACTTC. The complete variable domain, with remaining parts taken from reference TRBV19 and TRBJ2-7, reads DGGITQSPKYLFRKEGQNVTLSCEQNLNHDAMYWYRQDPGQGLRLIYYSQIVNDFQKGDIAEGYSVSREKKESFPLTVTSAQKNPTAFYLCASSVGGTSSYEQYFGPGTRLTVT.

In nucleotides, the CDR3 is TGTGCCAGCTCACCAGGCGGGGGGGTCGAAAACACTGAAGCTTTCTTT. Translated: CASSPGGGVENTEAFF. The chain has TRBV18 and TRBJ1-1; possibly TRBD1 for D (5 bases). Per germline, CDR1 KGHSH and CDR2 LQKENI. With 2 bases removed from V and 2 bases from J, the gap between germline ends came to 15 bases. The CDR3 has 16 residues.

Written as DNA, the CDR3 is TGTGCCAGCAGCTTAGCCGGGGGAGCGAACACCGGGGAGCTGTTTTTT. Translated, it gives CASSLAGGANTGELFF. V is TRBV7-6 and J is TRBJ2-2; D is possibly TRBD2 (6 bases). CDR1 and CDR2 (germline): SGHVS, FNYEAQ. The CDR3 sequence is 16 residues long. V was trimmed by 0 bases and J by 0 bases, leaving 8 bases between them.

CDR3 region: CASSRGGSNYGYTF. The CDR3 DNA sequence: TGTGCCAGCAGCCGGGGAGGGTCTAACTATGGCTACACCTTC. J is TRBJ1-2 and V is TRBV6-5; D unresolved. V was clipped by 6 bases and J by 0 bases, with 11 bases between them. There are 14 residues in the CDR3. Germline lookup yields CDR1 MNHEY and CDR2 SVGAGI.

Comments on this clone: Additional DNA sequences in this sample encode the identical CDR3. The chain is built from TRBV7-9 and TRBJ1-6; D remains unclear. In germline, CDR1 is SEHNR, CDR2 FQNEAQ (reference sequence). Trimming cost V 1 base and J 4 bases, with 5 bases left between them. This CDR3 comprises 14 residues. The CDR3 reads CASSLEQYNSPLHF. Here the CDR3 DNA reads TGTGCCAGCAGCTTAGAACAATATAATTCACCCCTCCACTTT.

The chain is built from TRBV5-1 and TRBJ2-2, with 9 bases lining up with TRBD2. The CDR3 runs 16 residues. Germline values: CDR1 SGHRS, CDR2 YFSETQ. With 3 bases clipped from V and 2 bases from J, the junction kept 5 bases outside the gene matches. The CDR3 spells CASSSGLAGNTGELFF. CDR3 bases: TGCGCCAGCAGCTCGGGGCTAGCGGGAAACACCGGGGAGCTGTTTTTT. Combining the CDR3 with reference TRBV5-1 and TRBJ2-2 gives the whole variable domain KAGVTQTPRYLIKTRGQQVTLSCSPISGHRSVSWYQQTPGQGLQFLFEYFSETQRNKGNFPGRFSGRQFSNSRSEMNVSTLELGDSALYLCASSSGLAGNTGELFFGEGSRLTVL.

The chain employs TRBV20-1 and TRBJ1-1; the D is unclear. V was cut by 6 bases and J by 9 bases, with 14 bases left in between. CDR1 and CDR2 (germline): DFQATT, SNEGSKA (reference sequence). This CDR3 has 11 amino acids. As DNA, the CDR3 is TGCAGTGCCATCGACGGGATGAAAGCTTTCTTT. Translating gives CSAIDGMKAFF.

The chain has TRBV7-8 and TRBJ2-1, with D possibly being TRBD2 (6 bases). This CDR3 contains 15 residues. CDR1 is SGHVS, CDR2 FQNEAQ, per germline. V dropped 6 bases and J dropped 1 base, with 13 bases sitting between them. As DNA, the CDR3 is TGTGCCAGCAGTCAATCAGCGGGTTCCTACAATGAGCAGTTCTTC. Its protein is CASSQSAGSYNEQFF.

The table lists this clone with a count of one. The CDR3 DNA reads as TGTGCCATCAGTGATGGGACAGGGACCGGGGAGCTGTTTTTT. Encoded protein: CAISDGTGTGELFF. The chain employs TRBV10-3 and TRBJ2-2, with 9 bases fitting TRBD1. Germline trimming cut 3 bases from V and 5 bases from J; bases unmatched to any gene: 1. The CDR3 spans 14 residues. The germline V gene has CDR1 ENHRY and CDR2 SYGVKD.

The chain has TRBV6-5 and TRBJ1-5; tentative D call: TRBD1 (5 bases). Germline CDR1 MNHEY, CDR2 SVGAGI. CDR3 length equals 15 residues. Between the trimmed V and J ends, which lost 11 bases and 4 bases, there was a span of 21 bases. CDR3 bases: TGTGCCTCTGGGGGGGGGACCGCGGGGAATCAGCCCCAGCATTTT. The encoded protein is CASGGGTAGNQPQHF.